This T cell receptor beta chain comes out of a study of blood T cells in healthy people across ages. Study overall: T cells yielded about one barcoded beta molecule per two cells through template switching.

A J-beta primer mix and a sample-barcoded 5' primer were used in a second PCR of about 7 to 12 cycles. At least 2.5 million CDR3-containing paired-end reads were obtained per sample. TCRdb reanalysed the 5' RACE reads using MiXCR and keeps one entry per CDR3 protein. The sample yields about 1.4 million distinct CDR3 sequences, 59% seen once. Findings and limits, study-wide: Both naive CD4+ cell counts and diversity were greater in long-lived donors than in aged donors.

Note on this clonotype: Its specificity is unknown.

The CDR3 covers 14 residues. Input material: blood. The TCR sequence derives from a man younger than 35 in good health. This chain joins TRBV12-3 or TRBV12-4 and TRBJ2-7, with 9 bases that match TRBD1. The J call is doubtful: the DNA matches TRBJ2-1 better. CDR3 nucleotide sequence: TGTGCCAGCAGTGCCTCGGACAGGGGTTATGAGCAGTTCTTC. Its protein is CASSASDRGYEQFF.